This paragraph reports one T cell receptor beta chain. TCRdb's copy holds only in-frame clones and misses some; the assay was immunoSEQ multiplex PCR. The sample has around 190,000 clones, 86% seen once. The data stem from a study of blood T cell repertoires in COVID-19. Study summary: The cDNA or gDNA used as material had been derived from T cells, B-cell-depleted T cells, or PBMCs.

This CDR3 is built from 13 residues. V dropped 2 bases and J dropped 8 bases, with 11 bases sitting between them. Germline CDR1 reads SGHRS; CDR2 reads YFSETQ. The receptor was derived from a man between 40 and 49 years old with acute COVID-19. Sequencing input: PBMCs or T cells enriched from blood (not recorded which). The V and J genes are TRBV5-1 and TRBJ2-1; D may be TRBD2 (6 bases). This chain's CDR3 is CASSFRGDDEQFF. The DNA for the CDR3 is TGCGCCAGCAGCTTCCGCGGGGACGATGAGCAGTTCTTC. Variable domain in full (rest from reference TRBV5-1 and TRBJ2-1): KAGVTQTPRYLIKTRGQQVTLSCSPISGHRSVSWYQQTPGQGLQFLFEYFSETQRNKGNFPGRFSGRQFSNSRSEMNVSTLELGDSALYLCASSFRGDDEQFFGPGTRLTVL.